Presented here are 8 T cell receptor beta chains from one specimen sequenced in a study of PD-L1 blockade in urothelial cancer. Generated by immunoSEQ multiplex PCR, the TCRdb table keeps only in-frame clones and is missing some. The data contain about 80,000 clones, approximately 80% of them singletons. The time point is: pretreatment peripheral blood. This sample comprised PBMCs, obtained around atezolizumab (anti-PD-L1) treatment. The receptors derive from a man aged 35-49 years with urothelial cancer.

This clone occurred a few times. The CDR3 loop reads CASTLRDRSYNEQFF. CDR3 in DNA: TGTGCCAGCACCCTCCGGGACAGGTCCTACAATGAGCAGTTCTTC. This chain links TRBV5-6 with TRBJ2-1; 8 bases fit TRBD1. The germline V gene encodes CDR1 SGHDT and CDR2 YYEEEE. The J segment lost 1 base and the V segment lost 6 bases, leaving 6 bases of the junction unmatched. The CDR3 totals 15 residues.

The chain couples TRBV19 to TRBJ2-4, with D perhaps matching TRBD1 (6 bases). The ends were cut back, 2 bases at V and 7 bases at J, with 9 bases in the middle. The CDR3 sequence is 13 residues long. Germline CDR1 reads LNHDA; CDR2 reads SQIVND (reference sequence). This CDR3 reads CASSIRTANIQYF. The CDR3 DNA reads TGTGCCAGTAGTATAAGGACAGCTAACATTCAGTACTTC.

The gene calls are TRBV10-2 and TRBJ2-1; D perhaps matches TRBD2 (5 bases). CDR1 and CDR2 from the germline V gene are WSHSY and SAAADI. This CDR3 is built from 13 residues. Between the trimmed V and J ends, which lost 6 bases and 8 bases, there was a span of 14 bases. The CDR3 region is CASSLAERHEQFF. In DNA, the CDR3 is TGCGCCAGCAGCCTTGCCGAGCGGCATGAGCAGTTCTTC.

V usage is TRBV28 and J usage is TRBJ1-4; 7 nucleotides agree with TRBD1. The CDR3 covers 15 residues. Trimming took 2 bases from V and 8 from J; bases not matched to a gene: 8. Germline-derived CDR1 and CDR2 are MDHEN and SYDVKM. CDR3 nucleotide sequence: TGTGCCAGCAGTTTAAGACAGGGTGCTTCAGAAAAACTGTTTTTT. Protein sequence: CASSLRQGASEKLFF.

The V and J genes are TRBV5-5 and TRBJ2-3; 8 positions agree with TRBD1. Looked up from germline, CDR1 is SGHKS and CDR2 is YYEKEE (reference sequence). This CDR3 is 16 amino acids long. Trimming cost V 2 bases and J 2 bases; bases outside gene matches: 7. CDR3 loop: CASSLKGTGHTDTQYF. CDR3 sequence (DNA): TGTGCCAGCAGCTTAAAAGGGACAGGCCACACAGATACGCAGTATTTT.

The rearrangement uses TRBV30 and TRBJ2-4; D remains ambiguous. V was clipped by 5 bases and J by 4 bases, with 12 bases between them. Germline CDR1 is GTSNPN and CDR2 is SVGIG (reference sequence). The CDR3 runs to 13 residues. This CDR3 is CAWDLSLKNIQYF. In DNA form, the CDR3 reads TGTGCCTGGGACCTTAGCTTGAAAAACATTCAGTACTTC.

This rearrangement joins TRBV27 to TRBJ1-2; 9 nucleotides align to TRBD1. CDR3 length: 15 residues. CDR1 is MNHEY, CDR2 SMNVEV, per germline (reference sequence). V was clipped by 6 bases and J by 8 bases; unmatched bases: 13. The CDR3 protein is CASSFSTGGARGYTF. In nucleotides, the CDR3 is TGTGCCAGCAGCTTTTCTACAGGGGGCGCCCGGGGCTACACCTTC.

This chain connects TRBV27 to TRBJ1-2; perhaps TRBD1 as D (6 bases). Germline assignment: CDR1 MNHEY and CDR2 SMNVEV (reference sequence). The CDR3 extends over 14 amino acids. V was pared by 6 bases and J by 3 bases, with 14 bases between. The CDR3 DNA reads as TGTGCCAGCAGGGAAGGGGGACGGTACTATGGCTACACCTTC. Residues: CASREGGRYYGYTF.